A single sample is the source of the 15 T cell receptor beta chains below, sequenced in a study of T cell responses to AZD1222 COVID-19 vaccine. Method: immunoSEQ multiplex PCR; TCRdb's copy keeps in-frame clones and lacks some. The profile shows about 88,000 clones, around 90% of them singletons. The starting material was peripheral blood, obtained 28 days after the second AZD1222 dose. All receptors derive from an adult who received the AZD1222 COVID-19 vaccine.

The V call is TRBV29-1, the J call TRBJ1-5; no definite D call. The germline CDR1 and CDR2 sequences are SQVTM and ANQGSEA. The ends were cut back, 5 bases at V and 0 bases at J, with 8 bases in the middle. The length of the CDR3 is 13 residues. CDR3 sequence reads: CSVTEDSNQPQHF. The CDR3 DNA follows: TGCAGCGTTACAGAGGATAGCAATCAGCCCCAGCATTTT.

A word on this clone: A read error may account for a junction end that differs from germline. J is TRBJ1-3 and V is TRBV6-1; no firm D call. Germline-derived CDR1 and CDR2 are MNHNS and SASEGT. CDR3 length: 15 amino acids. The CDR3 loop is CASREGSLSGNTIYF. In DNA, the CDR3 is TGTGCCAGCAGGGAAGGATCTCTCTCTGGAAACACCATATATTTT.

DNA for the CDR3: TGCGCCAGCAGCTTGGAACTAGCGGGGCCCACAGATACGCAGTATTTT. Its translation is CASSLELAGPTDTQYF. This rearrangement joins TRBV5-1 to TRBJ2-3, with 10 nucleotides matching TRBD2. V dropped 0 bases and J dropped 2; count of bases not matched to a gene: 3. Germline CDR1 reads SGHRS; CDR2 reads YFSETQ. The CDR3 consists of 16 residues.

This sequence joins TRBV6-6 and TRBJ2-1; D gene ambiguous. Trimming stripped 6 bases from V and 4 bases from J, with 13 bases between. The CDR3 consists of 14 residues. The germline gives CDR1 MNHNY, CDR2 SVGAGI (reference sequence). The CDR3 nucleotides are TGTGCCAGCAGAGCCCCGGGTCCATACAATGAGCAGTTCTTC. Encoded protein: CASRAPGPYNEQFF.

This clone was detected only once. V is TRBV6-5 and J is TRBJ1-1; a weak D match, TRBD1 (5 bases). Per the germline V gene, CDR1 is MNHEY and CDR2 is SVGAGI. The CDR3 length is 12 residues. V lost 6 bases, J lost 3 bases, and 8 bases lay in between. CDR3 coding DNA: TGTGCCAGCAGCCCAGGGTACACTGAAGCTTTCTTT. It is translated as CASSPGYTEAFF.

This chain connects TRBV6-1 to TRBJ2-1, with D uncertain. Germline CDR1 and CDR2: MNHNS and SASEGT. V lost 2 bases to trimming and J lost 0 bases, with 8 bases between them. CDR3 length equals 15 residues. The DNA of the CDR3 is TGTGCCAGCAGTGAAATGAAGAGCTCCTACAATGAGCAGTTCTTC. It translates to CASSEMKSSYNEQFF.

This chain uses TRBV3-1 (or the pseudogene TRBV3-2) with TRBJ2-1; D possibly corresponds to TRBD2 (5 bases). The CDR3 runs 15 residues. The germline gives CDR1 LGHDT, CDR2 YNNKEL (reference sequence). V lost 4 bases, J lost 0 bases, and 10 bases lay in between. CDR3 bases: TGTGCCAGCAGCCCGACTATGAGCTCCTACAATGAGCAGTTCTTC. Protein: CASSPTMSSYNEQFF.

The rearrangement links TRBV7-6 to TRBJ1-3, with D possibly matching TRBD1 (5 bases). Between the trimmed V and J ends, which lost 3 bases and 2 bases, there was a span of 11 bases. The CDR3 runs 15 residues. Germline V gives CDR1 SGHVS, CDR2 FNYEAQ. The CDR3 loop reads CASSFTRATGNTIYF. CDR3 DNA sequence: TGTGCCAGCAGCTTCACCAGGGCAACTGGAAACACCATATATTTT.

This chain joins TRBV6-1 and TRBJ1-1, with D possibly TRBD1 on 6 matching bases. Trimming took 2 bases from V and 0 from J, leaving 13 bases between them. This CDR3 contains 16 residues. Germline loops: CDR1 MNHNS, CDR2 SASEGT. CDR3 residues: CASSEMGHFMNTEAFF. CDR3 nucleotide sequence: TGTGCCAGCAGTGAAATGGGACACTTCATGAACACTGAAGCTTTCTTT.

The chain links TRBV11-3 to TRBJ2-2; no reliable D call. This CDR3 region has 18 residues. V lost 5 bases and J 1 base, leaving 20 bases between the germline ends. The V gene's germline CDR1 is SGHNT and CDR2 YENEEA. The CDR3 is CASSQRSWMGGNTGELFF. CDR3 sequence (DNA): TGTGCCAGCAGCCAACGAAGTTGGATGGGCGGGAACACCGGGGAGCTGTTTTTT.

This clone was detected once. The chain joins TRBV19 to TRBJ1-1; unclear D gene. Germline V gene data show CDR1 as LNHDA and CDR2 as SQIVND (reference sequence). Trimming took off 6 bases at V and 2 bases at J, with 13 bases between the two ends. This CDR3 is built from 14 residues. This CDR3 is CASRNELANTEAFF. Written as DNA, the CDR3 is TGTGCCAGTAGAAACGAGCTGGCTAACACTGAAGCTTTCTTT.

Only one count was recorded for this clone. The V gene is TRBV7-9, the J gene TRBJ2-2; no firm D call. This CDR3 region has 14 residues. The germline V gene has CDR1 SEHNR and CDR2 FQNEAQ (reference sequence). Trimming took off 1 base at V and 5 bases at J, with 8 bases between the two ends. CDR3: CASSLEWRTGELFF. The CDR3 region has the DNA TGTGCCAGCAGCTTAGAATGGCGAACCGGGGAGCTGTTTTTT.

This clone occurred once. This chain joins TRBV6-5 and TRBJ1-5; D call uncertain. V shed 5 bases and J shed 1 base, with 6 bases lying between them. The CDR3 has 13 residues. Germline lookup yields CDR1 MNHEY and CDR2 SVGAGI. The CDR3 DNA is TGTGCCAGCAGTCCTCAGAGCAATCAGCCCCAGCATTTT. As protein: CASSPQSNQPQHF.

The table lists this clone with a count of one. The chain has TRBV27 and TRBJ1-6, with 10 bases that match TRBD1. V was clipped by 6 bases and J by 9 bases; unmatched bases: 8. CDR1 is MNHEY and CDR2 is SMNVEV in the germline V gene (reference sequence). This CDR3 has 15 residues. The CDR3 region has the DNA TGTGCCAGCAGCCCACTAGGGACAGGGGCTTCACCCCTCCACTTT. The encoded protein is CASSPLGTGASPLHF.

V gene TRBV11-2 combines with J gene TRBJ2-1, with TRBD2 matching 12 bases. The germline gives CDR1 SGHAT, CDR2 FQNNGV. CDR3 size: 15 residues. J gave up 9 bases and V 2 bases, and 5 bases lay outside the gene matches. As DNA, the CDR3 is TGTGCCAGCAGCTTATCCGGACTAGCGGGGTTTGAGCAGTTCTTC. This gives the protein CASSLSGLAGFEQFF.